This TCR beta chain is from a study of T cell responses to AZD1222 COVID-19 vaccine. TCRdb's table, derived via immunoSEQ multiplex PCR, lists solely in-frame clones and lacks some. The sample includes around 150,000 clones, 94% of them seen just once. This CDR3 comprises 19 residues. V lost 0 bases and J lost 4; bases outside the gene matches: 13. Germline assignment: CDR1 LGHDT and CDR2 YNNKEL (reference sequence). Study results and caveats: Donors, mostly white British, included more females; clonal diversity was possibly underestimated. CD4 TCRs covered the whole spike, strongest at regions 160-218 and 743-854.

For this clone: Its target is not known.

The sequencing here drew on peripheral blood, taken on day 0 of AZD1222 vaccination. The receptor was derived from an adult in good health. The chain links TRBV3-1 (or the pseudogene TRBV3-2) to TRBJ1-3; TRBD1 matches 9 bases. The CDR3 spells CASSQEGLNRGLIGNTIYF. CDR3 in DNA: TGTGCCAGCAGCCAAGAGGGACTCAACAGGGGGCTGATCGGAAACACCATATATTTT.